This T cell receptor (beta chain) was sequenced during a study of blood T cell repertoires in COVID-19. Study-wide background: Both acute and convalescent COVID-19 samples were obtained from the United States, Italy and Spain.

Germline CDR1 is MDHEN and CDR2 is SYDVKM. The CDR3 has 14 residues. The germline V and J ends were trimmed by 5 bases and 0 bases, with 11 bases remaining between them. Authors' methods: Estimation of nucleated cell counts relied on the amplification of reference gene primers. Profiled with immunoSEQ multiplex PCR; TCRdb holds only in-frame clones, not every one. From that table come the V and J calls and clone size; the DNA was used to work out D and trimming. The table lists some 320,000 clones, 85% of them singletons, with over 1.5% in the top ten. Within the 2 weeks before study entry, each person in the exposed group met a COVID-19 case.

The TCR was taken from a woman in her twenties or thirties who had been exposed to COVID-19. The chain employs TRBV28 and TRBJ2-7; D is unclear. The sequenced sample consisted of PBMCs or T cells enriched from blood (not recorded which). DNA of the CDR3: TGTGCCAGCAGTCCAGGATCTTTCTCCTACGAGCAGTACTTC. It is translated as CASSPGSFSYEQYF.